The next 5 T cell receptor beta chains were all read from a single sample in a study of Graves' ophthalmopathy and Graves' hyperthyroidism. TCR beta CDR3 amplification used RNA transcripts. HTBI primers were employed in first-round RT-PCR, then a second-round multiplex PCR followed. TCRdb used MiXCR to reprocess the multiplex PCR reads, holding one entry per CDR3 protein. The data show about 150,000 distinct CDR3 sequences, over 35% seen once. The material sequenced was peripheral blood. These receptors were taken from a woman aged 40-49 years with Graves' ophthalmopathy.

This clonotype showed up many times. The rearrangement uses TRBV2 and TRBJ2-7; a weak D match, TRBD1 (6 bases). This CDR3 contains 14 residues. Between the trimmed V and J ends, which lost 7 bases and 3 bases, there was a span of 16 bases. CDR1 SNHLY and CDR2 FYNNEI come from the germline V gene. DNA for the CDR3: TGTGCCAGCACTTCCTTGGACAGTCTCTACGAGCAGTACTTC. This codes for CASTSLDSLYEQYF. The variable domain in full, with the rest retrieved from reference TRBV2 and TRBJ2-7, is EPEVTQTPSHQVTQMGQEVILRCVPISNHLYFYWYRQILGQKVEFLVSFYNNEISEKSEIFDDQFSVERPDGSNFTLKIRSTKLEDSAMYFCASTSLDSLYEQYFGPGTRLTVT.

The chain joins TRBV6-1 to TRBJ1-2; 8 bases agree with TRBD1. This CDR3 spans 14 amino acids. After removal of 6 bases from V and 7 bases from J, the junction contained 10 bases not matched to a gene. The germline CDR1 and CDR2 sequences are MNHNS and SASEGT. CDR3 in DNA: TGTGCCAGCAGCCGCGATGGACAGGGCTTTGGCTACACCTTC. Its translation is CASSRDGQGFGYTF.

The chain joins TRBV7-2 to TRBJ2-7; tentatively, D is TRBD2 (6 bases). Germline V gives CDR1 SGHTA, CDR2 FQGNSA. The V end lost 1 base, the J end lost 5 bases, and 12 bases lay between the germline ends. There are 14 residues in the CDR3. CDR3 coding DNA: TGTGCCAGCAGCTTAGTGGGGCCGGGGGACGAGCAGTACTTC. Residues: CASSLVGPGDEQYF.

The chain joins TRBV6-2 or TRBV6-3 to TRBJ1-5; D remains unclear. Per the germline V gene, CDR1 is MNHEY and CDR2 is SVGEGT. Trimming took 2 bases from V and 7 from J, leaving 6 bases between them. The CDR3 spans 12 residues. In nucleotides, the CDR3 is TGTGCCAGCAGTTACCCCATACAGCCCCAGCATTTT. Its protein product is CASSYPIQPQHF.

This clonotype was observed a single time. The rearrangement joins TRBV20-1 to TRBJ1-2, with unresolved D. The CDR3 runs to 13 residues. Looked up from germline, CDR1 is DFQATT and CDR2 is SNEGSKA (reference sequence). CDR3 in amino acids: CSSSPPSGHGYTF. The CDR3 DNA reads TGCAGCTCATCTCCTCCCTCCGGACATGGCTACACCTTC.